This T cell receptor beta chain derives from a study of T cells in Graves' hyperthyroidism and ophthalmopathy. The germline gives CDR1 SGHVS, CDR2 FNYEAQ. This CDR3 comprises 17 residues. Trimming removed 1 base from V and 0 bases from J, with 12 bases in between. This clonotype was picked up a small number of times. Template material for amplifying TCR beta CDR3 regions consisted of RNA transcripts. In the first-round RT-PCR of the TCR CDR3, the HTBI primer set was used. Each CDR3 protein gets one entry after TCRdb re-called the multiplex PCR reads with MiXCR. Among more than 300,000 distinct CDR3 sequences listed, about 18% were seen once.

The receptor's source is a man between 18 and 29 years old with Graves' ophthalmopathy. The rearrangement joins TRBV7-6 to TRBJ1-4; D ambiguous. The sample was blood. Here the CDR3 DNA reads TGTGCCAGCAGCTTAGACGTCTCATTTGCAACTAATGAAAAACTGTTTTTT. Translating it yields CASSLDVSFATNEKLFF.